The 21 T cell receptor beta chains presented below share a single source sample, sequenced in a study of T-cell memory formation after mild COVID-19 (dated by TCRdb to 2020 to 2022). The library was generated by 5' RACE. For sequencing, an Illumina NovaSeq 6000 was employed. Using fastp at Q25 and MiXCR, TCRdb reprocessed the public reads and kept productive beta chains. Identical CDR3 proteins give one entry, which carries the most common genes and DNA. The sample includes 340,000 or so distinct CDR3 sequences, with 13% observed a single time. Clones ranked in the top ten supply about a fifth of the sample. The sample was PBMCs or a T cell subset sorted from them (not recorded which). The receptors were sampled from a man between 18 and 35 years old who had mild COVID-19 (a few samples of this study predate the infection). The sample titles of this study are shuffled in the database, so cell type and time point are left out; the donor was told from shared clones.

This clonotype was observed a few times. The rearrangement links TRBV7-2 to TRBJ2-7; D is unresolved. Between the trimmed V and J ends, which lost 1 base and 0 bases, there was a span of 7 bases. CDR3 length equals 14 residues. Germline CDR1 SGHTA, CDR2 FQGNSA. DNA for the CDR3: TGTGCCAGCAGCTTAGATTGGAGCTCCTACGAGCAGTACTTC. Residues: CASSLDWSSYEQYF. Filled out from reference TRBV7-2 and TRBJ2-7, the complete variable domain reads GAGVSQSPSNKVTEKGKDVELRCDPISGHTALYWYRQSLGQGLEFLIYFQGNSAPDKSGLPSDRFSAERTGGSVSTLTIQRTQQEDSAVYLCASSLDWSSYEQYFGPGTRLTVT.

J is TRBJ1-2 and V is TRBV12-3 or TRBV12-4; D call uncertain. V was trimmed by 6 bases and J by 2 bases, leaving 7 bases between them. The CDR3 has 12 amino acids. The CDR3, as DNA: TGTGCCAGCAGCTTTCAGAACTATGGCTACACCTTC. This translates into CASSFQNYGYTF.

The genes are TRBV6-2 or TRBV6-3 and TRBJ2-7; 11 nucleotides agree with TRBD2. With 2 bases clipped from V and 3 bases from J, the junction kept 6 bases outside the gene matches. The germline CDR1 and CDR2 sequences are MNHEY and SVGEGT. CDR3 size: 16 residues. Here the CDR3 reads CASSYGTSGGVYEQYV. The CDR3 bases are TGTGCCAGCAGTTACGGAACTAGCGGGGGAGTCTACGAGCAGTACGTC.

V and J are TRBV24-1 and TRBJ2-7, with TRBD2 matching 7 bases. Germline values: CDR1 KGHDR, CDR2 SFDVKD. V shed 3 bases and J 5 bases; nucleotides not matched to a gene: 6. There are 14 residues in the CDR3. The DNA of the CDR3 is TGTGCCACCAGTGATCCCCGGGGAGGGAACGAGCAGTACTTC. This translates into CATSDPRGGNEQYF.

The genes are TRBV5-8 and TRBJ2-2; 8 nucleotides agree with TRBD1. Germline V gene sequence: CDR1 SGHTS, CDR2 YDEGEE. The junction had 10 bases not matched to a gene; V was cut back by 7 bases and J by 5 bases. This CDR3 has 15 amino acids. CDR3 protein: CASYSRGLLTGELFF. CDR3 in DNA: TGTGCCAGCTACAGCAGGGGGCTATTGACCGGGGAGCTGTTTTTT.

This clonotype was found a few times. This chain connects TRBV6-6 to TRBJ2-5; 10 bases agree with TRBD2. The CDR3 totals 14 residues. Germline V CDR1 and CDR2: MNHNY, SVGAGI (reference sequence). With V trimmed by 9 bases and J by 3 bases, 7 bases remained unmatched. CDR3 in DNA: TGTGCCAGTCGATGGGGGACTAGCGAAGAGACCCAGTACTTC. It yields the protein CASRWGTSEETQYF.

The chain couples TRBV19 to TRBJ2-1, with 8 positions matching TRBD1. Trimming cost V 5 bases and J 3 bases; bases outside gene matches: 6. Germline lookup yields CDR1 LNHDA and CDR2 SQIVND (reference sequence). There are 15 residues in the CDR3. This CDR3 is CASSLPGQDYNEQFF. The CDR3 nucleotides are TGTGCCAGTAGTCTTCCGGGACAGGACTACAATGAGCAGTTCTTC.

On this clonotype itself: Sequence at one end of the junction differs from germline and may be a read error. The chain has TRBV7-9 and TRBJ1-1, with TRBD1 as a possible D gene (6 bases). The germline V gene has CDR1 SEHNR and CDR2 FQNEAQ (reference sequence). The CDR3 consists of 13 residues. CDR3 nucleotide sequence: TGTGCCAGCAGCCGCGACGGGGACACTGAAGCTTTATTT. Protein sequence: CASSRDGDTEALF. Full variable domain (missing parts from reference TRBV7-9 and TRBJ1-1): DTGVSQNPRHKITKRGQNVTFRCDPISEHNRLYWYRQTLGQGPEFLTYFQNEAQLEKSRLLSDRFSAERPKGSFSTLEIQRTEQGDSAMYLCASSRDGDTEALFGQGTRLTVV.

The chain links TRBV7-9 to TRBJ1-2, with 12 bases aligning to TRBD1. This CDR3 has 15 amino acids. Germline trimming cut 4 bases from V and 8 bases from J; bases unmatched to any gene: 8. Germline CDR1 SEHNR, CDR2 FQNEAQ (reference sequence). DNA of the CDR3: TGTGCCAGCAGCTCCTCCCGGGACAGGGGGCAAGGCTACACCTTC. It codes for CASSSSRDRGQGYTF.

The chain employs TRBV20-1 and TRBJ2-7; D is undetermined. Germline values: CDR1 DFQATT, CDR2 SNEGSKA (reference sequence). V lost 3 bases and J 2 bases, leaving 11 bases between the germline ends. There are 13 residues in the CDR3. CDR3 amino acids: CSARPGTPYEQYV. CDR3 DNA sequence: TGCAGTGCTAGGCCAGGTACCCCCTACGAGCAGTACGTC.

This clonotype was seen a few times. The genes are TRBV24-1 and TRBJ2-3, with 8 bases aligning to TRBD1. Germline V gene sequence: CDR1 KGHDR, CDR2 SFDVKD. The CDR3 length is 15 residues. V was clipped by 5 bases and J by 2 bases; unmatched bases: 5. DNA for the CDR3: TGTGCCACCAGTGTTGGGCAGGGGGCCACAGATACGCAGTATTTT. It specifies CATSVGQGATDTQYF.

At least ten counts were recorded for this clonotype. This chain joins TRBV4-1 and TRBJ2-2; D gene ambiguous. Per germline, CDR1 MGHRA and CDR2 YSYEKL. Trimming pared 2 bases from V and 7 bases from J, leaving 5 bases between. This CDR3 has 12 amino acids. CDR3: CASSQFGGELFF. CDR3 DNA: TGCGCCAGCAGCCAATTCGGCGGGGAGCTGTTTTTT.

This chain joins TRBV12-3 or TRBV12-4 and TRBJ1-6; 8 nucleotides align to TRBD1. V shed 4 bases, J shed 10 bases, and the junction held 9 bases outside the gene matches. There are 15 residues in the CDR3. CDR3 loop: CASSSQQGAQSPLHF. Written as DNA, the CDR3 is TGTGCCAGCAGTTCCCAGCAGGGGGCACAATCACCCCTCCACTTT.

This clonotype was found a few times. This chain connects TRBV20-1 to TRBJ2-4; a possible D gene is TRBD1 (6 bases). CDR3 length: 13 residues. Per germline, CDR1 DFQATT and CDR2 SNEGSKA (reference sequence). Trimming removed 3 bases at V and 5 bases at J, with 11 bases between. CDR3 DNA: TGCAGTGCTAGCGGACAGCCCGAAAACATTCAGTACTTC. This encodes CSASGQPENIQYF.

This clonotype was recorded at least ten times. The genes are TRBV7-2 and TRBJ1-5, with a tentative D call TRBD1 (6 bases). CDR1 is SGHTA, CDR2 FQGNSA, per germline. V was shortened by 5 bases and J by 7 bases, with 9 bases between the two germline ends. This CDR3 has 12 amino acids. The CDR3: CASSKGGQPQHF. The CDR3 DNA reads TGTGCCAGCAGCAAGGGGGGACAGCCCCAGCATTTT.

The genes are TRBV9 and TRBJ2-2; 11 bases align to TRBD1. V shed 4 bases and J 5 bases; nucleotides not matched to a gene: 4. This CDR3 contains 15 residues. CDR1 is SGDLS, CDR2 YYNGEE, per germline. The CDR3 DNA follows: TGTGCCAGCAGCAGAGGGGACAGGGGGACCGGGGAGCTGTTTTTT. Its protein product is CASSRGDRGTGELFF.

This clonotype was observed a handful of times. This CDR3 reads CASSQLEAGGYEDTQYF. As DNA, the CDR3 is TGTGCCAGCAGCCAATTGGAGGCGGGGGGGTACGAGGATACGCAGTATTTT. The rearrangement links TRBV4-2 to TRBJ2-3, with TRBD2 matching over 9 bases. J was trimmed by 6 bases and V by 2 bases; bases with no gene match: 12. The CDR3 sequence is 17 residues long. Germline V CDR1 and CDR2: LGHNA, YNFKEQ.

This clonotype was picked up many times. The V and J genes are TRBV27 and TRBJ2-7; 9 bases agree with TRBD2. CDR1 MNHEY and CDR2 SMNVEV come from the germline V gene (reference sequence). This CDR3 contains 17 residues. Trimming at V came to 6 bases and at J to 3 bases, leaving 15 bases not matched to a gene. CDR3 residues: CASRPALGRGGIYEQYF. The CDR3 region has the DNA TGTGCCAGCAGGCCTGCTTTGGGGCGGGGGGGCATCTACGAGCAGTACTTC.

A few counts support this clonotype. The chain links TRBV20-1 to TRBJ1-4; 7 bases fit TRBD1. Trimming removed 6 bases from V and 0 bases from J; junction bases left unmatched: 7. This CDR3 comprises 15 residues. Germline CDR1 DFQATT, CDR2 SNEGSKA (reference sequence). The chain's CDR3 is CSARGGSATNEKLFF. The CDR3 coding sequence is TGCAGTGCCAGGGGGGGCTCTGCAACTAATGAAAAACTGTTTTTT.

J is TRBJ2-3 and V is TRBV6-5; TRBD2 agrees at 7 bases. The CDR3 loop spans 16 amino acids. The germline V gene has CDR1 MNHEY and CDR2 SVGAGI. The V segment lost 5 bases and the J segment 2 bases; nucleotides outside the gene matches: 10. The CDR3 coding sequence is TGTGCCAGCAGTACCCAGGCGGGGGACTTCACAGATACGCAGTATTTT. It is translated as CASSTQAGDFTDTQYF.

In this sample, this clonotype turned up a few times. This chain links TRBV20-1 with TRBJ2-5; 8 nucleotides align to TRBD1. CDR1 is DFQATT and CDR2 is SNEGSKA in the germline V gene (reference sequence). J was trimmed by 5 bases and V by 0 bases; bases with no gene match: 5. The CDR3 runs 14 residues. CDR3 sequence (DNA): TGCAGTGCTAGAGATCGACAGGGGACGGAGACCCAGTACTTC. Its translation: CSARDRQGTETQYF.